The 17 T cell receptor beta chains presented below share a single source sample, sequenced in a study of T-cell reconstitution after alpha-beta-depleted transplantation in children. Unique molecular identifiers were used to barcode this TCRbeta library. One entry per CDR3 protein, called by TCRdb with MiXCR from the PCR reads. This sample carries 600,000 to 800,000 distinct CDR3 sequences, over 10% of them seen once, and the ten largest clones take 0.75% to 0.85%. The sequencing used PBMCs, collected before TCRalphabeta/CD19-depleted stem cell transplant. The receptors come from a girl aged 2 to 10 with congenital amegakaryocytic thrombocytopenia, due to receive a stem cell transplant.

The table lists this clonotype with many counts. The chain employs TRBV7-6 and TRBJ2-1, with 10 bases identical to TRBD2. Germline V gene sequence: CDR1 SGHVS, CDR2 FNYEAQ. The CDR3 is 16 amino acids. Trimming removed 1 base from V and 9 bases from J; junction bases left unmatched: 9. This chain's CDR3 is CASSLDASGSYGEQFF. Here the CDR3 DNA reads TGTGCCAGCAGCTTAGACGCTAGCGGGAGTTACGGTGAGCAGTTCTTC.

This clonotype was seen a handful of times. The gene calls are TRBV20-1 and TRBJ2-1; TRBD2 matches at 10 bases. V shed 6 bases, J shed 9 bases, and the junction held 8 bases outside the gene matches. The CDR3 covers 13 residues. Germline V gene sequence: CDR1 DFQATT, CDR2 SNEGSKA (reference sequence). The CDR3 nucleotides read TGCAGTGCGGATACTAGCGGGATAAGTGAGCAGTTCTTC. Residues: CSADTSGISEQFF.

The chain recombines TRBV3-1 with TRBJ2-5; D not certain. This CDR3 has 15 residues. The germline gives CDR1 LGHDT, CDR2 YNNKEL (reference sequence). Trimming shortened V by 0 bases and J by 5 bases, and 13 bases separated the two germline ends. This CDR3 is CASSQDIGLGETQYF. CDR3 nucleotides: TGTGCCAGCAGCCAAGATATCGGCTTGGGGGAGACCCAGTACTTC.

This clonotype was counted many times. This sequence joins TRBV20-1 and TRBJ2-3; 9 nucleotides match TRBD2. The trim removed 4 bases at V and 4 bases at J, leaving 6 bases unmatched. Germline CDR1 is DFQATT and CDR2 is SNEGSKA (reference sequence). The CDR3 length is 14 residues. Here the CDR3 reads CSATGTSPADTQYF. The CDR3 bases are TGCAGTGCTACCGGGACTAGCCCTGCAGATACGCAGTATTTT.

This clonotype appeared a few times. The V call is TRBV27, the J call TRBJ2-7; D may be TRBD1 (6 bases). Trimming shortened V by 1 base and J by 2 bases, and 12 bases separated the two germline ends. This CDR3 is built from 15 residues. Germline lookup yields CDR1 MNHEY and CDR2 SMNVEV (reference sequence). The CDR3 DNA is TGTGCCAGCAGTTTATGGTTGGGGGCACCCTACGAGCAGTACTTC. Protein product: CASSLWLGAPYEQYF.

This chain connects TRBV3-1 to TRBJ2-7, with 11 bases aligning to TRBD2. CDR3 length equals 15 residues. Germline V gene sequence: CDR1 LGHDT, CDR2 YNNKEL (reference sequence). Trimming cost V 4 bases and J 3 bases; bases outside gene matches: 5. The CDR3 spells CASSPGLAGDYEQYF. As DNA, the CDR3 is TGTGCCAGCAGCCCTGGACTAGCGGGCGACTACGAGCAGTACTTC.

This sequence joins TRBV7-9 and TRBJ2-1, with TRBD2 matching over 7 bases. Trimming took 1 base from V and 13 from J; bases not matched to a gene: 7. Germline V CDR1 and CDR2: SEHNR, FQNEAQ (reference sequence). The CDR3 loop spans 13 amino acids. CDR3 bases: TGTGCCAGCAGCTTAGATTTTCCGGGGGGTCAGTTCTTC. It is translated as CASSLDFPGGQFF.

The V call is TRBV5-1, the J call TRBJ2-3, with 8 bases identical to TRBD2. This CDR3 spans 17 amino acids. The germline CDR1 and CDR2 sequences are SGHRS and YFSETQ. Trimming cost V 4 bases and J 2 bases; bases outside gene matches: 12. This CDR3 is CASSRTTSAGYTDTQYF. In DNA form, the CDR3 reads TGCGCCAGCAGCAGAACGACTAGCGCTGGATACACAGATACGCAGTATTTT. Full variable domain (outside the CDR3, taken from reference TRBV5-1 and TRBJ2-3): KAGVTQTPRYLIKTRGQQVTLSCSPISGHRSVSWYQQTPGQGLQFLFEYFSETQRNKGNFPGRFSGRQFSNSRSEMNVSTLELGDSALYLCASSRTTSAGYTDTQYFGPGTRLTVL.

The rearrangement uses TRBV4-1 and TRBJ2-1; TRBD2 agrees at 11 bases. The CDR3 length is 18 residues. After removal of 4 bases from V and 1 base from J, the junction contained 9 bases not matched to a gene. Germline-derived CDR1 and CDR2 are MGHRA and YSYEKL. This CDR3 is CASSLGLAGPISYNEQFF. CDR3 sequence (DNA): TGCGCCAGCAGCCTCGGACTAGCGGGCCCGATTTCCTACAATGAGCAGTTCTTC.

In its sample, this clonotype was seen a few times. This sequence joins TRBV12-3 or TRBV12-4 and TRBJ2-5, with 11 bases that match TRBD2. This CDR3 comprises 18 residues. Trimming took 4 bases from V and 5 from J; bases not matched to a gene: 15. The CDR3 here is CASSWFLAGGIEGETQYF. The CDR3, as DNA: TGTGCCAGCAGTTGGTTCCTAGCGGGAGGCATAGAGGGGGAGACCCAGTACTTC.

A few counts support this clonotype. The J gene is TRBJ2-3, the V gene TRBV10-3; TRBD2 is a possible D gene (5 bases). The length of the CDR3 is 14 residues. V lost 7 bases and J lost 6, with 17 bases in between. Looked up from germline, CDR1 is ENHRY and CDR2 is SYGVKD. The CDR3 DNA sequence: TGTGCCATCACCGCTAGCTCAGAGGGTGATACGCAGTATTTT. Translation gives CAITASSEGDTQYF.

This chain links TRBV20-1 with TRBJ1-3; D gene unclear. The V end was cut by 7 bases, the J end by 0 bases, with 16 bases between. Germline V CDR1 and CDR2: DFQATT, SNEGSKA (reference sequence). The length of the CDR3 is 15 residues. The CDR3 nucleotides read TGCAGTGGTAGTAGGGCGGACGTCTCTGGAAACACCATATATTTT. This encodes CSGSRADVSGNTIYF.

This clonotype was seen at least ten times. The CDR3 protein is CSADGQGQGYEQYF. In DNA form, the CDR3 reads TGCAGTGCAGACGGCCAGGGACAGGGTTACGAGCAGTACTTC. J is TRBJ2-7 and V is TRBV20-1, with 9 bases matching TRBD1. The germline gives CDR1 DFQATT, CDR2 SNEGSKA (reference sequence). Germline trimming cut 6 bases from V and 4 bases from J; bases unmatched to any gene: 10. CDR3 length equals 14 residues.

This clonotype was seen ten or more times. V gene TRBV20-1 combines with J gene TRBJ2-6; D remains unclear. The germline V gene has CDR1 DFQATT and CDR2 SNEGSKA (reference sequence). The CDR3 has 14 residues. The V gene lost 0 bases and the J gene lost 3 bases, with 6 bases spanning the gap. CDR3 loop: CSARDGFGANVLTF. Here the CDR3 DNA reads TGCAGTGCTAGAGACGGGTTTGGGGCCAACGTCCTGACTTTC.

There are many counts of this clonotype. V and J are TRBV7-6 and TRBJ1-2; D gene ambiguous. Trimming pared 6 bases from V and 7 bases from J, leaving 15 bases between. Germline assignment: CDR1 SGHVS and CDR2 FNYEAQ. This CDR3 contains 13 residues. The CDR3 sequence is CASRARGNSGYTF. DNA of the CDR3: TGTGCCAGCAGGGCCCGCGGGAACAGTGGCTACACCTTC.

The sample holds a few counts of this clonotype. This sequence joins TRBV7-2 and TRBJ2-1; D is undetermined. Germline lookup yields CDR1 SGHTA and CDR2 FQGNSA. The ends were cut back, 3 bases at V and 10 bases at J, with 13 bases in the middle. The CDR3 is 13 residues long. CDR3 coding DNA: TGTGCCAGCAGCTTTAGCCCGGCGCGGGAGCAGTTCTTC. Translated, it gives CASSFSPAREQFF.

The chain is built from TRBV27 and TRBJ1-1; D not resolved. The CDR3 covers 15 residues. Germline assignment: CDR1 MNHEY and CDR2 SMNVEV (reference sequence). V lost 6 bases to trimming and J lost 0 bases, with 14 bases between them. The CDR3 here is CASRVFNGLNTEAFF. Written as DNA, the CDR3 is TGTGCCAGCAGGGTTTTTAACGGGCTGAACACTGAAGCTTTCTTT.